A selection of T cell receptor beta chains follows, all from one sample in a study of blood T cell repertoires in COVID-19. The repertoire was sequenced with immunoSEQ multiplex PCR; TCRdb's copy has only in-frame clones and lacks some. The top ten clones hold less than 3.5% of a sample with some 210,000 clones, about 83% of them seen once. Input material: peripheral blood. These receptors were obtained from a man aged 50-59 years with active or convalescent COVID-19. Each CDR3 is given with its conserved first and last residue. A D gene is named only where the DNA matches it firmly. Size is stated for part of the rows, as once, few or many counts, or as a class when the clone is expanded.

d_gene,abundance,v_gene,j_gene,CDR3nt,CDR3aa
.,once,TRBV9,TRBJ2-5,TGTGCCAGCAGCGTAAGGGGACTCTACCAAGAGACCCAGTACTTC,CASSVRGLYQETQYF
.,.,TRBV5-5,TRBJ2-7,TGTGCCAGCAGCTTCAGGCAGGGTCTCTCCTACGAGCAGTACTTC,CASSFRQGLSYEQYF
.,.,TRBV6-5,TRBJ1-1,TGTGCCAGCAGACCGCCCGGGACATGGAACACTGAAGCTTTCTTT,CASRPPGTWNTEAFF
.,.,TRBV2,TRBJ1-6,TGTGCCAGCAGTGGACAGGCCGAGCGTAGGTCCCTCCACTTT,CASSGQAERRSLHF
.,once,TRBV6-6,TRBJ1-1,TGTGCCAGCGGACAGAGGTCCTACACTGAAGCTTTCTTT,CASGQRSYTEAFF
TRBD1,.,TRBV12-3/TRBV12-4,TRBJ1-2,TGTGCCAGCAGTCAAGGACAGGGTTATGGCTACACCTTC,CASSQGQGYGYTF
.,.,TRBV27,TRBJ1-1,TGTGCCAGCAGTTTAGAGGGTTTGGGTGGTGAAGCTTTCTTT,CASSLEGLGGEAFF
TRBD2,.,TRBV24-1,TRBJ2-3,TGTGCCACCTCTAGCGGATCAGGACCCTTCACAGATACGCAGTATTTT,CATSSGSGPFTDTQYF
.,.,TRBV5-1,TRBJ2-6,TGCGCCAGCAGCTGGAGGAACGGGGCTGGGGCCAACGTCCTGACTTTC,CASSWRNGAGANVLTF
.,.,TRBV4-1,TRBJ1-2,TGCGCCAGCAGCCGAATACCCCGGGGAGCCTTCTATGGCTACACCTTC,CASSRIPRGAFYGYTF
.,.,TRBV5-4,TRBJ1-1,TGTGCCAGCAGCTTGGACCCAGGGGACGGAAAATTGGCTTTCTTT,CASSLDPGDGKLAFF
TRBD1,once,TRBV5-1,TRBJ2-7,TGCGCCAGCAGCTTGGGTGGGACAGGGGCCTACGAGCAGTACTTC,CASSLGGTGAYEQYF
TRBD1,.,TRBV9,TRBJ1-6,TGTGCCAGCAGCCAGGGGACAGGGGGTAATTCACCCCTCCACTTT,CASSQGTGGNSPLHF
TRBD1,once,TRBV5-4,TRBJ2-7,TGTGCCAGCAGCTTAGGACAGGGTTCTCAGTCCTACGAGCAGTACTTC,CASSLGQGSQSYEQYF
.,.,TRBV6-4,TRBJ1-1,TGTGCCAGCAGTGCCACAGTATACACTGAAGCTTTCTTT,CASSATVYTEAFF
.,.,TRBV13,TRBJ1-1,TGTGCCAGCAGCTTAGGCCTTGCAGGGGCCCTTAGTGGGACTGAAGCTTTCTTT,CASSLGLAGALSGTEAFF
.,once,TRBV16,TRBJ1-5,TGTGCCAGCAGCCGGTCGACAGGCTTCCAATCAAAGCCCCAGCATTTT,CASSRSTGFQSKPQHF
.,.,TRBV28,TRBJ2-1,TGTGCCAGCAGTCCACTCACGGGACACCGCGCGTACAATGAGCAGTTCTTC,CASSPLTGHRAYNEQFF
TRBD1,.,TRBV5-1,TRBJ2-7,TGCGCCAGCAGCTTGGCCGGGGGACAGGGCGGCGAGCAGTACTTC,CASSLAGGQGGEQYF
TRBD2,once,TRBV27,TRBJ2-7,TGTGCCAGCAGTGCTAGCGGGTTACTCTACGAGCAGTACTTC,CASSASGLLYEQYF
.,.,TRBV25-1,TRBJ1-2,TGTGCCAGCAGTCCCCTAAGGGGAAGTGGCTACACCTTC,CASSPLRGSGYTF
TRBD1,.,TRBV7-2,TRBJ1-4,TGTGCCAGCAGCTCCCGGACAGGGCTGCGGGAAAAACTGTTTTTT,CASSSRTGLREKLFF
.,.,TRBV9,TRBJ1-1,TGTGCCAGCAGCGTGAGCGGGGGCGATTATGAAGCTTTCTTT,CASSVSGGDYEAFF
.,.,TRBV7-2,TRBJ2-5,TGTGCCAGCAGCTCGGGGTGGGTGGGGGAGACCCAGTACTTC,CASSSGWVGETQYF
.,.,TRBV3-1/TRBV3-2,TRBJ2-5,TGTGCCAGCAGCCAATCCCGGGAGACCCAGTACTTC,CASSQSRETQYF